These T cell receptor beta chains were read from a single sample in a study of blood T cell repertoires in COVID-19. Data came from immunoSEQ multiplex PCR; TCRdb stores just in-frame clones and leaves some out. Of 200,000 or so clones listed, roughly 84% were seen once; the top ten hold 2% to 2.5%. The source material was peripheral blood. These receptors were collected from a woman in her sixties or seventies with acute or convalescent COVID-19. The CDR3 runs from the conserved cysteine through the conserved F or W. D genes are given only for firm matches. For some rows the clone size is stated as once, few or many, or as a class when expanded; others skip it.

clone_size: .; v_call: TRBV4-1; j_call: TRBJ2-2; d_call: .; cdr3_aa: CASSHLLTNTGELFF; cdr3_nt: TGCGCCAGCAGCCACCTCCTAACGAACACCGGGGAGCTGTTTTTT
clone_size: .; v_call: TRBV28; j_call: TRBJ1-6; d_call: TRBD1; cdr3_aa: CASSPPGQAHSPLHF; cdr3_nt: TGTGCCAGCAGTCCCCCGGGACAGGCTCATTCACCCCTCCACTTT
clone_size: .; v_call: TRBV7-8; j_call: TRBJ1-1; d_call: .; cdr3_aa: CASSQIQTGRVFGAFF; cdr3_nt: TGTGCCAGCAGTCAAATCCAGACGGGAAGAGTATTTGGAGCTTTCTTT
clone_size: .; v_call: TRBV4-1; j_call: TRBJ1-2; d_call: TRBD1; cdr3_aa: CASSQDQQGVFYGYTF; cdr3_nt: TGCGCCAGCAGCCAAGATCAGCAGGGGGTCTTCTATGGCTACACCTTC
clone_size: .; v_call: TRBV12-3/TRBV12-4; j_call: TRBJ2-1; d_call: TRBD1; cdr3_aa: CASSVQGDHEQFF; cdr3_nt: TGTGCCAGCAGTGTTCAGGGGGATCATGAGCAGTTCTTC
clone_size: .; v_call: TRBV6-5; j_call: TRBJ1-2; d_call: .; cdr3_aa: CASSYSGGGYGYTF; cdr3_nt: TGTGCCAGCAGTTACTCAGGAGGCGGCTATGGCTACACCTTC
clone_size: .; v_call: TRBV3-1/TRBV3-2; j_call: TRBJ2-1; d_call: .; cdr3_aa: CASSQGMTPSYNEQFF; cdr3_nt: TGTGCCAGCAGCCAAGGTATGACTCCCTCCTACAATGAGCAGTTCTTC
clone_size: .; v_call: TRBV7-9; j_call: TRBJ1-1; d_call: .; cdr3_aa: CASSGGEKLTEAFF; cdr3_nt: TGTGCCAGCAGCGGGGGGGAGAAACTCACTGAAGCTTTCTTT
clone_size: .; v_call: TRBV7-9; j_call: TRBJ1-1; d_call: .; cdr3_aa: CASSLVDSEAFF; cdr3_nt: TGTGCCAGCAGCTTAGTAGACAGCGAAGCTTTCTTT
clone_size: .; v_call: TRBV27; j_call: TRBJ2-3; d_call: .; cdr3_aa: CASSRGGWSDTQYF; cdr3_nt: TGTGCCAGCAGTAGGGGGGGGTGGTCAGATACGCAGTATTTT
clone_size: .; v_call: TRBV5-1; j_call: TRBJ1-1; d_call: TRBD1; cdr3_aa: CASSLRRTTGTGNTEAFF; cdr3_nt: TGCGCCAGCAGCCTAAGGAGGACCACCGGGACAGGGAACACTGAAGCTTTCTTT
clone_size: .; v_call: TRBV6-5; j_call: TRBJ1-2; d_call: .; cdr3_aa: CASGALNEFGYTF; cdr3_nt: TGTGCCAGCGGGGCCTTAAATGAGTTTGGCTACACCTTC
clone_size: .; v_call: TRBV11-2; j_call: TRBJ2-1; d_call: .; cdr3_aa: CASSFLTGNNEQFF; cdr3_nt: TGTGCCAGCAGCTTCTTGACAGGCAACAATGAGCAGTTCTTC
clone_size: .; v_call: TRBV6-5; j_call: TRBJ1-3; d_call: TRBD1; cdr3_aa: CASSPLVGQGHTIYF; cdr3_nt: TGTGCCAGCAGCCCCCTTGTAGGACAGGGGCACACCATATATTTT
clone_size: .; v_call: TRBV7-8; j_call: TRBJ2-1; d_call: TRBD2; cdr3_aa: CASSLISGRVLDEQFF; cdr3_nt: TGTGCCAGCAGCTTAATTAGCGGGAGGGTTCTCGATGAGCAGTTCTTC
clone_size: .; v_call: TRBV6-5; j_call: TRBJ1-2; d_call: .; cdr3_aa: CASSGGPYYGYTF; cdr3_nt: TGTGCCAGCAGCGGGGGTCCCTACTATGGCTACACCTTC
clone_size: .; v_call: TRBV19; j_call: TRBJ2-1; d_call: TRBD2; cdr3_aa: CASSISSGGYNEQFF; cdr3_nt: TGTGCCAGTAGTATATCTAGCGGGGGATACAATGAGCAGTTCTTC
clone_size: few; v_call: TRBV5-1; j_call: TRBJ1-1; d_call: .; cdr3_aa: CASSLDRLNTEAFF; cdr3_nt: TGCGCCAGCAGCTTGGACAGATTGAACACTGAAGCTTTCTTT
clone_size: .; v_call: TRBV18; j_call: TRBJ1-2; d_call: .; cdr3_aa: CASSPGEVYGYTF; cdr3_nt: TGTGCCAGCTCACCGGGTGAGGTGTATGGCTACACCTTC
clone_size: .; v_call: TRBV27; j_call: TRBJ2-3; d_call: TRBD2; cdr3_aa: CASSSTSGGPDTQYF; cdr3_nt: TGTGCCAGCAGTTCCACTAGCGGGGGGCCAGATACGCAGTATTTT
clone_size: .; v_call: TRBV5-1; j_call: TRBJ1-1; d_call: .; cdr3_aa: CASRRSGATEAFF; cdr3_nt: TGCGCCAGCCGCAGGTCTGGGGCAACTGAAGCTTTCTTT
clone_size: .; v_call: TRBV6-2/TRBV6-3; j_call: TRBJ1-1; d_call: .; cdr3_aa: CASSYSRGPNTEAFF; cdr3_nt: TGTGCCAGCAGTTACTCGAGAGGGCCGAACACTGAAGCTTTCTTT
clone_size: .; v_call: TRBV3-1/TRBV3-2; j_call: TRBJ2-7; d_call: .; cdr3_aa: CASSFQGGPSDKYF; cdr3_nt: TGTGCCAGCAGTTTTCAGGGTGGGCCTAGCGATAAGTACTTC
clone_size: .; v_call: TRBV9; j_call: TRBJ2-1; d_call: .; cdr3_aa: CASSVVASDNEQFF; cdr3_nt: TGTGCCAGCAGCGTAGTCGCGTCGGACAATGAGCAGTTCTTC
clone_size: .; v_call: TRBV4-1; j_call: TRBJ2-1; d_call: TRBD2; cdr3_aa: CASSSPAGGSYNEQFF; cdr3_nt: TGCGCCAGCAGCAGTCCAGCGGGGGGGTCCTACAATGAGCAGTTCTTC
clone_size: .; v_call: TRBV5-1; j_call: TRBJ1-1; d_call: .; cdr3_aa: CASSLATETEAFF; cdr3_nt: TGCGCCAGCAGCTTGGCGACAGAAACTGAAGCTTTCTTT
clone_size: .; v_call: TRBV4-2; j_call: TRBJ2-1; d_call: .; cdr3_aa: CASSQELTSTYNEQFF; cdr3_nt: TGTGCCAGCAGCCAAGAATTAACTAGCACCTACAATGAGCAGTTCTTC
clone_size: .; v_call: TRBV27; j_call: TRBJ1-4; d_call: .; cdr3_aa: CASSFWAGDEKLFF; cdr3_nt: TGTGCCAGCAGTTTTTGGGCAGGGGATGAAAAACTGTTTTTT
clone_size: .; v_call: TRBV5-4; j_call: TRBJ2-5; d_call: .; cdr3_aa: CASSLWTVETQYF; cdr3_nt: TGTGCCAGCAGCTTATGGACAGTAGAGACCCAGTACTTC
clone_size: .; v_call: TRBV2; j_call: TRBJ1-1; d_call: TRBD1; cdr3_aa: CASSAGTGGTEAFF; cdr3_nt: TGTGCCAGCAGTGCCGGGACAGGGGGCACTGAAGCTTTCTTT
clone_size: .; v_call: TRBV7-8; j_call: TRBJ1-5; d_call: .; cdr3_aa: CASSHRPNIAGQPQHF; cdr3_nt: TGTGCCAGCAGCCACCGGCCCAACATAGCCGGGCAGCCCCAGCATTTT
clone_size: .; v_call: TRBV11-2; j_call: TRBJ1-1; d_call: TRBD1; cdr3_aa: CASSLRDSYEAFF; cdr3_nt: TGTGCCAGCAGCCTAAGGGACAGTTATGAAGCTTTCTTT
clone_size: .; v_call: TRBV5-1; j_call: TRBJ2-5; d_call: TRBD2; cdr3_aa: CASSGAGLAMETQYF; cdr3_nt: TGCGCCAGCAGCGGGGCGGGACTAGCAATGGAGACCCAGTACTTC
clone_size: .; v_call: TRBV6-5; j_call: TRBJ1-5; d_call: TRBD1; cdr3_aa: CASSSSGQGTGQPQHF; cdr3_nt: TGTGCCAGCAGTTCATCGGGACAGGGGACCGGTCAGCCCCAGCATTTT
clone_size: .; v_call: TRBV11-3; j_call: TRBJ2-1; d_call: .; cdr3_aa: CASSFDSRGEQFF; cdr3_nt: TGTGCCAGCAGCTTCGACTCCAGGGGTGAGCAGTTCTTC
clone_size: once; v_call: TRBV4-2; j_call: TRBJ1-1; d_call: TRBD1; cdr3_aa: CASSQMRGQGEAFF; cdr3_nt: TGTGCCAGCAGCCAAATGCGGGGACAGGGTGAAGCTTTCTTT
clone_size: .; v_call: TRBV2; j_call: TRBJ1-1; d_call: .; cdr3_aa: CASSEVGQGEAFF; cdr3_nt: TGTGCCAGCAGTGAAGTGGGGCAGGGTGAAGCTTTCTTT
clone_size: .; v_call: TRBV7-3; j_call: TRBJ2-2; d_call: .; cdr3_aa: CASSLTAHVGELFF; cdr3_nt: TGTGCCAGCAGCTTAACCGCGCACGTCGGGGAGCTGTTTTTT
clone_size: .; v_call: TRBV9; j_call: TRBJ2-5; d_call: TRBD2; cdr3_aa: CASSWGLGVEETQYF; cdr3_nt: TGTGCCAGCAGCTGGGGACTAGGGGTGGAAGAGACCCAGTACTTC
clone_size: once; v_call: TRBV5-1; j_call: TRBJ2-7; d_call: .; cdr3_aa: CASSAGNRYEQYF; cdr3_nt: TGCGCCAGCAGCGCCGGGAATAGATACGAGCAGTACTTC
clone_size: .; v_call: TRBV13; j_call: TRBJ2-7; d_call: .; cdr3_aa: CASSLAGTSYEQYF; cdr3_nt: TGTGCCAGCAGCTTGGCGGGGACGTCCTACGAGCAGTACTTC
clone_size: .; v_call: TRBV19; j_call: TRBJ1-5; d_call: .; cdr3_aa: CASSWERSNQPQHF; cdr3_nt: TGTGCCAGTAGTTGGGAGCGTAGCAATCAGCCCCAGCATTTT
clone_size: .; v_call: TRBV2; j_call: TRBJ1-2; d_call: .; cdr3_aa: CASTAGEDYGYTF; cdr3_nt: TGTGCCAGCACTGCCGGAGAGGACTATGGCTACACCTTC
clone_size: .; v_call: TRBV5-1; j_call: TRBJ1-1; d_call: .; cdr3_aa: CASSLDSMNTEAFF; cdr3_nt: TGCGCCAGCAGCTTGGACAGCATGAACACTGAAGCTTTCTTT
clone_size: .; v_call: TRBV28; j_call: TRBJ2-2; d_call: TRBD2; cdr3_aa: CASSPRLARTGELFF; cdr3_nt: TGTGCCAGCAGTCCACGACTAGCACGTACCGGGGAGCTGTTTTTT
clone_size: .; v_call: TRBV3-1/TRBV3-2; j_call: TRBJ2-1; d_call: TRBD2; cdr3_aa: CASSPTSGGSYNEQFF; cdr3_nt: TGTGCCAGCAGCCCAACTAGCGGGGGGTCATACAATGAGCAGTTCTTC
clone_size: .; v_call: TRBV19; j_call: TRBJ2-3; d_call: .; cdr3_aa: CASKVRGGTDTQYF; cdr3_nt: TGTGCCAGTAAGGTACGCGGGGGCACAGATACGCAGTATTTT
clone_size: .; v_call: TRBV5-5; j_call: TRBJ2-5; d_call: TRBD2; cdr3_aa: CASSPTLAGGRETQYF; cdr3_nt: TGTGCCAGCAGCCCAACACTAGCGGGGGGGCGAGAGACCCAGTACTTC
clone_size: few; v_call: TRBV28; j_call: TRBJ2-7; d_call: TRBD2; cdr3_aa: CASNPPLAGAEQYF; cdr3_nt: TGTGCCAGCAACCCCCCCCTAGCGGGGGCCGAGCAGTACTTC
clone_size: .; v_call: TRBV6-5; j_call: TRBJ1-5; d_call: TRBD1; cdr3_aa: CASSTGTGNQPQHF; cdr3_nt: TGTGCCAGCAGTACCGGGACAGGGAATCAGCCCCAGCATTTT
clone_size: .; v_call: TRBV28; j_call: TRBJ1-5; d_call: TRBD1; cdr3_aa: CASSLFGQGAQPQHF; cdr3_nt: TGTGCCAGCAGTTTATTTGGACAGGGAGCCCAGCCCCAGCATTTT
clone_size: .; v_call: TRBV28; j_call: TRBJ1-5; d_call: .; cdr3_aa: CASSEVDQPQHF; cdr3_nt: TGTGCCAGCAGCGAGGTGGATCAGCCCCAGCATTTT
clone_size: .; v_call: TRBV7-3; j_call: TRBJ2-2; d_call: .; cdr3_aa: CASSISRGNTGELFF; cdr3_nt: TGTGCCAGCAGCATAAGCAGGGGGAACACCGGGGAGCTGTTTTTT
clone_size: .; v_call: TRBV19; j_call: TRBJ2-7; d_call: .; cdr3_aa: CASSIARDYEQYF; cdr3_nt: TGTGCCAGTAGTATTGCCAGGGACTACGAGCAGTACTTC
clone_size: .; v_call: TRBV7-2; j_call: TRBJ2-1; d_call: TRBD2; cdr3_aa: CASSVRLAGSYNEQFF; cdr3_nt: TGTGCCAGCAGCGTAAGACTAGCGGGGTCTTACAATGAGCAGTTCTTC
clone_size: .; v_call: TRBV5-1; j_call: TRBJ2-5; d_call: .; cdr3_aa: CASSFRVGETQYF; cdr3_nt: TGCGCCAGCAGCTTCAGGGTGGGGGAGACCCAGTACTTC
clone_size: .; v_call: TRBV18; j_call: TRBJ1-4; d_call: .; cdr3_aa: CASSQDGSTNEKLFF; cdr3_nt: TGTGCCAGCTCACAAGACGGGTCAACTAATGAAAAACTGTTTTTT